This TCR beta chain was recovered during a study of graft-versus-host responses after intestinal transplantation. Across the study: Transplantation in recipients was multivisceral, liver-intestinal, or isolated intestinal.

The data were produced by immunoSEQ multiplex PCR, yet TCRdb's version contains in-frame clones alone and is incomplete. The repertoire includes about 9,700 clones, roughly 31% of them detected once, and roughly 5.7% sits in the top ten. This clone was seen a few times. CDR1 and CDR2 from the germline V gene are SGDLS and YYNGEE. The CDR3 is 19 residues long. The germline V and J ends were trimmed by 0 bases and 2 bases, with 18 bases remaining between them. This TCR came from a human patient who was an organ donor for intestinal transplantation. V and J are TRBV9 and TRBJ2-6, with a weak D call TRBD2 (5 bases). The material sequenced was alloreactive CD4+ T cells from a mixed lymphocyte reaction culture, taken before transplantation. Subset here: CFSE-low proliferating T cells sorted from roughly six-day pre-transplant mixed lymphocyte reaction (GvH or HvG direction). The CDR3 sequence is CASSVALEARSTGANVLTF. Here the CDR3 DNA reads TGTGCCAGCAGCGTAGCTCTGGAGGCCAGAAGTACTGGGGCCAACGTCCTGACTTTC.